This is a list of T cell receptor beta chains from one sample in a study of shared clonotypes between healthy human individuals. Assay: immunoSEQ multiplex PCR; the TCRdb copy retains only in-frame clones and omits some. In the table there are about 2.1 million clones, around 93% of which are singletons. Sequenced sample: naive CD8+ T cells from PBMCs. The source is a man between 18 and 35 years old in good health. Some clones in this sample may be carry-over from other donors' samples. Each CDR3 is given with its conserved first and last residue. Fields, in order: D gene, CDR3 length, clone size, J gene, V gene, CDR3 protein, CDR3 DNA. A D gene is named only where the DNA matches it firmly. Not all rows give a size; the values are once, few, many and, for expanded clones, a class.

. | 13 | . | TRBJ2-5 | TRBV11-2 | CASSRALQETQYF | TGTGCCAGCAGCCGGGCCCTCCAAGAGACCCAGTACTTC
. | 16 | . | TRBJ2-1 | TRBV28 | CASSLGRGVKYNEQFF | TGTGCCAGCAGTTTGGGCAGGGGGGTTAAATACAATGAGCAGTTCTTC
. | 13 | . | TRBJ1-1 | TRBV6-1 | CASSLDENTEAFF | TGTGCCAGCAGTTTGGACGAGAACACTGAAGCTTTCTTT
. | 15 | . | TRBJ2-3 | TRBV27 | CATQSPGPFTDTQYF | TGTGCCACCCAGTCACCGGGGCCCTTCACAGATACGCAGTATTTT
TRBD2 | 15 | . | TRBJ2-1 | TRBV19 | CASSITGLGYNEQFF | TGTGCCAGTAGTATAACGGGACTAGGCTACAATGAGCAGTTCTTC
TRBD2 | 13 | . | TRBJ2-7 | TRBV7-2 | CASTGTSGYEQYF | TGTGCCAGCACCGGGACTAGCGGTTACGAGCAGTACTTC
TRBD2 | 14 | . | TRBJ2-5 | TRBV29-1 | CSVWLAGEKETQYF | TGCAGCGTTTGGTTGGCGGGAGAAAAAGAGACCCAGTACTTC
. | 14 | . | TRBJ1-5 | TRBV5-6 | CASSAGTLWQPQHF | TGTGCCAGCAGCGCGGGCACGTTGTGGCAGCCCCAGCATTTT
. | 19 | . | TRBJ2-7 | TRBV4-1 | CASSQDPAGRLGGSYEQYF | TGCGCCAGCAGCCAAGATCCGGCGGGTAGACTAGGGGGCTCCTACGAGCAGTACTTC
. | 11 | . | TRBJ1-4 | TRBV28 | CASSFSEKLFF | TGTGCCAGCAGTTTCTCTGAAAAACTGTTTTTT
. | 14 | . | TRBJ2-5 | TRBV25-1 | CASSPLGQPETQYF | TGTGCCAGCAGTCCACTGGGGCAGCCAGAGACCCAGTACTTC
. | 14 | . | TRBJ2-5 | TRBV5-6 | CASSLGGLLETQYF | TGTGCCAGCAGCTTGGGCGGACTATTAGAGACCCAGTACTTC
TRBD2 | 16 | . | TRBJ2-1 | TRBV7-9 | CASPRGLAGSYNEQFF | TGTGCCAGCCCCCGGGGCTTAGCGGGCTCCTACAATGAGCAGTTCTTC
TRBD2 | 14 | once | TRBJ2-1 | TRBV9 | CASSEAGGPNEQFF | TGTGCCAGCAGCGAAGCGGGAGGGCCCAATGAGCAGTTCTTC
. | 16 | . | TRBJ2-7 | TRBV7-2 | CASSSREGALHYEQYF | TGTGCCAGCAGCTCCCGGGAAGGGGCGCTACACTACGAGCAGTACTTC
. | 13 | . | TRBJ1-1 | TRBV27 | CASTSDVDTEAFF | TGTGCCAGCACCTCGGATGTCGACACTGAAGCTTTCTTT
. | 15 | . | TRBJ2-3 | TRBV11-2 | CASNAPGNGIVTQYF | TGTGCCAGCAACGCCCCAGGGAATGGGATTGTTACGCAGTATTTT
. | 13 | . | TRBJ2-1 | TRBV9 | CASSVGRANEQFF | TGTGCCAGCAGCGTAGGGAGGGCCAATGAGCAGTTCTTC
. | 15 | . | TRBJ1-1 | TRBV19 | CASSTISGGNTEAFF | TGTGCCAGTAGTACCATTTCTGGGGGCAACACTGAAGCTTTCTTT
. | 15 | . | TRBJ2-3 | TRBV6-1 | CASIPRPDTLRAQYF | TGTGCCAGCATCCCTCGTCCCGACACGCTGCGGGCGCAGTATTTT
TRBD1 | 14 | . | TRBJ2-1 | TRBV28 | CASRTGTGYNEQFF | TGTGCCAGCAGAACCGGGACAGGCTACAATGAGCAGTTCTTC
. | 16 | . | TRBJ1-2 | TRBV27 | CASSLGPAGGSYGYTF | TGTGCCAGCAGTTTAGGCCCCGCGGGGGGCTCCTATGGCTACACCTTC
. | 16 | . | TRBJ2-1 | TRBV5-1 | CASSLTQGFAYNEQFF | TGCGCCAGCAGCTTGACCCAGGGGTTTGCGTACAATGAGCAGTTCTTC
TRBD2 | 16 | . | TRBJ2-7 | TRBV4-3 | CASSQDGTSGSYEQYF | TGCGCCAGCAGCCAAGACGGGACTAGCGGATCCTACGAGCAGTACTTC
. | 11 | . | TRBJ2-5 | TRBV19 | CASSSDRMKYF | TGTGCCAGTAGTAGCGACAGGATGAAGTACTTC
TRBD2 | 17 | . | TRBJ2-3 | TRBV5-6 | CASSLGTSGRATDTQYF | TGTGCCAGCAGCTTGGGGACTAGCGGGAGGGCGACAGATACGCAGTATTTT
. | 13 | . | TRBJ2-7 | TRBV19 | CASSIEQGLEQYF | TGTGCCAGTAGTATAGAACAGGGCCTCGAGCAGTACTTC
. | 11 | . | TRBJ2-7 | TRBV27 | CASSSTYEQYF | TGTGCCAGCAGTTCGACCTACGAGCAGTACTTC
TRBD1 | 15 | . | TRBJ2-3 | TRBV19 | CASSFHRGGTDTQYF | TGTGCCAGTAGTTTTCACAGGGGCGGCACAGATACGCAGTATTTT
. | 12 | few | TRBJ2-7 | TRBV28 | CASSLPGNEQYF | TGTGCCAGCAGTTTACCAGGGAACGAGCAGTACTTC
TRBD2 | 17 | . | TRBJ2-1 | TRBV30 | CAWSILAGVGPYNEQFF | TGTGCCTGGAGTATACTAGCGGGAGTGGGACCCTACAATGAGCAGTTCTTC
. | 18 | . | TRBJ2-2 | TRBV7-2 | CASSLAIRAEDDTGELFF | TGTGCCAGCAGCTTAGCCATCAGGGCCGAGGACGACACCGGGGAGCTGTTTTTT
. | 17 | . | TRBJ2-1 | TRBV7-6 | CASSLFSEAGSYNEQFF | TGTGCCAGCAGCTTATTTAGTGAGGCGGGCTCCTACAATGAGCAGTTCTTC
. | 14 | . | TRBJ2-5 | TRBV2 | CASSDGGPPETQYF | TGTGCCAGCAGTGATGGCGGGCCGCCCGAGACCCAGTACTTC
TRBD1 | 16 | . | TRBJ2-7 | TRBV7-8 | CASSLSLGQGEYEQYF | TGTGCCAGCAGCTTAAGCCTGGGACAGGGAGAATACGAGCAGTACTTC
. | 13 | . | TRBJ2-7 | TRBV6-1 | CASSEGWGHEQYF | TGTGCCAGCAGTGAAGGTTGGGGACACGAGCAGTACTTC
. | 14 | . | TRBJ2-5 | TRBV9 | CASSVGGIQETQYF | TGTGCCAGCAGCGTAGGCGGGATCCAAGAGACCCAGTACTTC
. | 16 | . | TRBJ2-3 | TRBV6-1 | CASSEWGPSETDTQYF | TGTGCCAGCAGTGAATGGGGGCCCTCTGAGACAGATACGCAGTATTTT